This T cell receptor beta chain was documented in a study of response to subunit inactivated influenza vaccine. From the RT-PCR reads, TCRdb called clonotypes with MiXCR, one entry per CDR3 protein. This sample has 150,000 to 200,000 distinct CDR3 sequences, with around 12% found just once. The V gene's germline CDR1 is SGHTA and CDR2 FQGTGA. V lost 3 bases to trimming and J lost 5 bases; unmatched junction nucleotides: 7. CDR3 length: 14 residues. This sample was shared with a second study, whose subject was T cells expressing NK-cell markers. Per that paper: 5'RACE template switching built TCR beta cDNA with unique molecular identifiers. Source material for TCR beta repertoires consisted of sorted CD3+CD56+NKG2C+, CD3+CD56+NKG2C- and CD3+CD56-NKG2C+ T cells. Once again these clonotypes came out on top in the CD3+CD56-NKG2C+ fraction of several donors. HCMV specificity of the expanded NKG2C+ T cell clones was not established.

This chain uses TRBV7-3 with TRBJ2-7; 7 bases align to TRBD2. The clonotype originates from a man aged 50-60 years who received an inactivated influenza vaccine. Material: CD8+ T cells sorted from PBMCs, obtained 11 to 12 days after vaccination. The CDR3 DNA sequence: TGTGCCAGCAGCTTCTCTCGGCGGGAGAACGAGCAGTACTTC. Translation gives CASSFSRRENEQYF.